The 29 T cell receptor beta chains presented below share a single source sample, sequenced in a study of T cells in women clearing cervical HPV infection. Produced via immunoSEQ multiplex PCR; TCRdb's table is partial and in-frame only. The listing records roughly 40,000 clones. Sequencing was done on a sample of blood buffy coat. The receptors were sampled from a woman between 18 and 70 years old with a cervical HPV16 infection that either progressed to CIN3+ or cleared (not recorded which).

Note on this clone: The read ends 3 residues before the CDR3 terminus; that terminus is restored from the germline J gene. The chain recombines TRBV20-1 with TRBJ2-7; D gene ambiguous. CDR1 and CDR2 (germline): DFQATT, SNEGSKA (reference sequence). This CDR3 has 13 amino acids. Trimming cost V 5 bases and J 3 bases, with 14 bases left between them. This CDR3 is CSAPRVSIYEQYF. CDR3 DNA (partial): TGCAGTGCTCCACGGGTCAGCATCTACGAG.

Of note for this clone: The missing CDR3 end, 3 residues past where the read stops, is filled in from the germline J gene. This rearrangement joins TRBV5-1 to TRBJ2-1; 12 bases are shared with TRBD2. V dropped 2 bases and J dropped 8; count of bases not matched to a gene: 11. CDR1 is SGHRS, CDR2 YFSETQ, per germline. The CDR3 length is 17 residues. Incomplete CDR3 DNA: TGCGCCAGCAGCTTTACTCCCGAGACTAGCGGGAGAGATGAG. This sequence encodes CASSFTPETSGRDE. The whole CDR3 reads CASSFTPETSGRDEQFF. The whole variable domain, filled in from reference TRBV5-1 and TRBJ2-1, reads KAGVTQTPRYLIKTRGQQVTLSCSPISGHRSVSWYQQTPGQGLQFLFEYFSETQRNKGNFPGRFSGRQFSNSRSEMNVSTLELGDSALYLCASSFTPETSGRDEQFFGPGTRLTVL.

Regarding this clone: The CDR3 goes on 3 residues after the read ends, and that part is filled in from the germline J gene. The chain employs TRBV7-2 and TRBJ1-2; D gene ambiguous. This CDR3 has 13 amino acids. Germline V gene data show CDR1 as SGHTA and CDR2 as FQGNSA. The part of the CDR3 DNA that was read is TGTGCCAGCAGCTGGGCTGGTGGGTGGCAC. Translation: CASSWAGGWH. The entire CDR3 sequence reads CASSWAGGWHYTF.

Points on this clone: The read finishes 3 residues shy of the CDR3 end, and the germline J gene is used to complete it. The V gene is TRBV5-5, the J gene TRBJ2-3; the D is unclear. With 1 base removed from V and 4 bases from J, the gap between germline ends came to 13 bases. Germline V CDR1 and CDR2: SGHKS, YYEKEE (reference sequence). The CDR3 is 15 amino acids. The sequenced part of the CDR3 DNA is TGTGCCAGCAGCTTGAGGGTACAGCCTCCAGATACG. Residues: CASSLRVQPPDT. In full, the CDR3 reads CASSLRVQPPDTQYF.

CDR3 DNA, as far as it was read: TGTGCCAGCAGCCCTAGCGGGAGACCCGAGGAGACT. Protein product: CASSPSGRPEET. In full, the CDR3 is CASSPSGRPEETQYF. This sequence joins TRBV5-8 and TRBJ2-4, with TRBD2 identical over 10 bases. Read data end 3 residues before the CDR3 end; the end is taken from the germline J gene. Germline loops: CDR1 SGHTS, CDR2 YDEGEE. The CDR3 has 15 residues.

Comments on this clone: The junction differs from germline at one of its ends, possibly a read error. The read finishes 3 residues shy of the CDR3 end, and the germline J gene is used to complete it. V usage is TRBV4-2 and J usage is TRBJ2-1; tentative D call: TRBD2 (5 bases). CDR3 length: 18 amino acids. CDR1 and CDR2 from the germline V gene are LGHNA and YNFKEQ. This CDR3 is CASSQESGQRSIYNEQFF. Partial CDR3 DNA: TGCGCCAGCAGCCAAGAGTCTGGTCAGCGGAGCATATACAATGAG.

The CDR3 bases that were read are TGCGCCAGCAGCTCCTGGCGGGACAGAAGCACAGATACG. Translated, it gives CASSSWRDRSTDT. The full CDR3 protein reads CASSSWRDRSTDTQYF. The chain has TRBV5-1 and TRBJ2-3, with a tentative D call TRBD1 (7 bases). The read gets to within 3 residues of the CDR3 end, and the germline J gene fills in the rest. This CDR3 region has 16 residues. CDR1 is SGHRS, CDR2 YFSETQ, per germline. V dropped 3 bases and J dropped 0 bases, with 14 bases sitting between them.

Concerning this clone: From the germline J gene comes the end of the CDR3, since the read stops 3 residues before it. The chain couples TRBV19 to TRBJ2-3; D is ambiguous. CDR1 LNHDA and CDR2 SQIVND come from the germline V gene (reference sequence). The CDR3 runs to 15 residues. Partial CDR3 DNA: TGTGCCAGTACTAAAGACGGATATAGCAATCAGCCG. This encodes CASTKDGYSNQP. The CDR3 in its entirety is CASTKDGYSNQPQYF.

CDR3 DNA, as far as it was read: TGTGCCATCAGTGACTACCGGAGGGGGCGGGATCAGCCC. Its protein product is CAISDYRRGRDQP. The whole CDR3 reads CAISDYRRGRDQPQHF. The chain combines TRBV10-3 with TRBJ1-5, with 7 bases fitting TRBD1. With the read ending 3 residues before the CDR3 end, the germline J gene is used to fill in that end. The CDR3 spans 16 residues. V was clipped by 3 bases and J by 5 bases; unmatched bases: 10. Germline values: CDR1 ENHRY, CDR2 SYGVKD.

To note about this clone: Read sequence stops 3 residues before the CDR3 end, and the germline J gene provides the missing end. The chain carries TRBV2 and TRBJ1-5; 11 bases fit TRBD1. CDR3 length equals 16 residues. J gave up 7 bases and V 0 bases, and 5 bases lay outside the gene matches. Germline CDR1 and CDR2: SNHLY and FYNNEI. The covered CDR3 bases are TGTGCCAGCAGTGAAGCGACCGGGACAGGGGGGCAGCCC. Its translation is CASSEATGTGGQP. The entire CDR3 protein reads CASSEATGTGGQPQHF.

Of note for this clone: Sequencing ends 3 residues short of the CDR3 end; the germline J gene provides the rest. The chain has TRBV11-3 and TRBJ2-3; 11 bases match TRBD2. CDR1 is SGHNT, CDR2 YENEEA, per germline. The junction had 6 bases not matched to a gene; V was cut back by 4 bases and J by 6 bases. The CDR3 runs 15 residues. The covered CDR3 bases are TGTGCCAGCAGCTCCCTCCGGACTAGCGGGGATACG. The encoded protein is CASSSLRTSGDT. From start to end, the CDR3 is CASSSLRTSGDTQYF.

As regards this clone: The read gets to within 3 residues of the CDR3 end, and the germline J gene fills in the rest. The gene calls are TRBV5-1 and TRBJ2-1, with D possibly TRBD1 on 6 matching bases. Germline V CDR1 and CDR2: SGHRS, YFSETQ. This CDR3 region has 13 residues. The V end lost 4 bases, the J end lost 9 bases, and 14 bases lay between the germline ends. CDR3 region: CASSRTTGFEQFF. The sequenced CDR3 bases are TGCGCCAGCAGCAGGACCACAGGGTTTGAG.

A note on this clone: The read halts 3 residues ahead of the CDR3 end, with the missing end drawn from the germline J gene. The rearrangement links TRBV19 to TRBJ1-1; TRBD1 matches 7 bases. The CDR3 consists of 15 residues. The germline V gene has CDR1 LNHDA and CDR2 SQIVND (reference sequence). With V trimmed by 4 bases and J by 1 base, 6 bases remained unmatched. The CDR3 sequence is CASSTDRLSNTEAFF. CDR3 DNA, as far as it was read: TGTGCCAGTAGTACGGACAGGTTGTCGAACACTGAA.

Of note for this clone: The read ends 3 residues early relative to the CDR3; the germline J gene fills the gap. The chain uses TRBV19 and TRBJ2-3; possibly TRBD2 for D (5 bases). Trimming left V 6 bases short and J 2 bases short, with 9 bases between. The CDR3 covers 13 residues. CDR1 is LNHDA, CDR2 SQIVND, per germline (reference sequence). CDR3 DNA (partial): TGTGCCAGTAGCCGGGGAGACACAGATACG. It yields the protein CASSRGDTDT. The complete CDR3 reads CASSRGDTDTQYF.

Points on this clone: The read gets to within 3 residues of the CDR3 end, and the germline J gene fills in the rest. The V gene is TRBV7-2, the J gene TRBJ2-5; D possibly corresponds to TRBD1 (5 bases). Germline values: CDR1 SGHTA, CDR2 FQGNSA. V dropped 1 base and J dropped 4 bases, with 10 bases sitting between them. CDR3 length: 14 residues. The CDR3 loop is CASSLGGTGETQYF. The CDR3 bases that were read are TGTGCCAGCAGCTTAGGGGGCACGGGAGAGACC.

Worth noting for this clone: The read terminates 3 residues before the CDR3 end, so the remaining end is supplied by the germline J gene. This chain uses TRBV28 with TRBJ2-7; D uncertain. Trimming cost V 6 bases and J 5 bases, with 20 bases left between them. The CDR3 sequence is 15 residues long. Germline values: CDR1 MDHEN, CDR2 SYDVKM. The CDR3 region is CASSQLRTSQDEQYF. Partial CDR3 DNA: TGTGCCAGCAGCCAACTTAGAACAAGTCAGGACGAG.

About this clone itself: Read coverage stops 3 residues before the CDR3 terminus; the germline J gene supplies the remainder. This chain links TRBV2 with TRBJ1-1; 11 positions agree with TRBD1. Germline values: CDR1 SNHLY, CDR2 FYNNEI. This CDR3 comprises 15 residues. With V trimmed by 6 bases and J by 1 base, 4 bases remained unmatched. The CDR3 loop is CASSGGQGGNTEAFF. CDR3 DNA (partial): TGTGCCAGCAGCGGGGGACAGGGGGGGAACACTGAA. The variable domain in full, completed from reference TRBV2 and TRBJ1-1, reads EPEVTQTPSHQVTQMGQEVILRCVPISNHLYFYWYRQILGQKVEFLVSFYNNEISEKSEIFDDQFSVERPDGSNFTLKIRSTKLEDSAMYFCASSGGQGGNTEAFFGQGTRLTVV.

As to this clone: Read sequence stops 3 residues before the CDR3 end, and the germline J gene provides the missing end. This sequence joins TRBV2 and TRBJ2-7, with TRBD2 matching over 14 bases. The J segment lost 6 bases and the V segment lost 5 bases, leaving 6 bases of the junction unmatched. Germline V gene lookup returns CDR1 SNHLY and CDR2 FYNNEI. The CDR3 runs 15 residues. Incomplete CDR3 DNA: TGTGCCAGCAGTATGGGACTAGCGGGAGCCCTCGAG. It yields the protein CASSMGLAGALE. The entire CDR3 reads CASSMGLAGALEQYF.

Points on this clone: The read terminates 3 residues before the CDR3 end, so the remaining end is supplied by the germline J gene. This chain connects TRBV5-4 to TRBJ2-1; 10 bases fit TRBD1. This CDR3 region has 16 residues. The V and J ends lost 0 bases and 8 bases, in that order; junction bases with no gene match: 8. Germline V lookup: CDR1 SGHNT, CDR2 YYREEE (reference sequence). The CDR3 is CASSLGGQGFLDEQFF. The sequenced CDR3 bases are TGTGCCAGCAGCTTGGGGGGACAGGGGTTTCTGGATGAG. The full variable domain, completed using reference TRBV5-4 and TRBJ2-1, is ETGVTQSPTHLIKTRGQQVTLRCSSQSGHNTVSWYQQALGQGPQFIFQYYREEENGRGNFPPRFSGLQFPNYSSELNVNALELDDSALYLCASSLGGQGFLDEQFFGPGTRLTVL.

With regard to this clone: Coverage ceases 3 residues before the CDR3 finishes, and the germline J gene fills in the end. The chain couples TRBV11-3 to TRBJ1-3, with 7 bases matching TRBD1. V dropped 4 bases and J dropped 3; count of bases not matched to a gene: 3. Germline assignment: CDR1 SGHNT and CDR2 YENEEA. This CDR3 spans 14 amino acids. Partial CDR3 DNA: TGTGCCAGCAGCTCGTACAGGGGTGGAAACACC. This encodes CASSSYRGGNT. The CDR3 as a whole reads CASSSYRGGNTIYF.

CDR3 sequence reads: CASSRLVSGSYEQYF. CDR3 DNA, as far as it was read: TGTGCCAGTAGTCGCTTGGTCAGTGGCTCCTACGAG. The rearrangement uses TRBV19 and TRBJ2-7; D gene unclear. With the read ending 3 residues before the CDR3 end, the germline J gene is used to fill in that end. Germline assignment: CDR1 LNHDA and CDR2 SQIVND (reference sequence). The CDR3 sequence is 15 residues long. Deletions cut 5 bases from V and 0 bases from J, with 14 bases between.

A remark on this clone: The CDR3 goes on 3 residues after the read ends, and that part is filled in from the germline J gene. V usage is TRBV20-1 and J usage is TRBJ1-2; D possibly corresponds to TRBD1 (5 bases). Germline loops: CDR1 DFQATT, CDR2 SNEGSKA (reference sequence). The CDR3 is made up of 14 amino acids. The sequenced CDR3 bases are TGCAGTGCTAGACTTCACCACCAGGCAGGGAGC. It is translated as CSARLHHQAGS. The full CDR3 is CSARLHHQAGSYTF.

Comment on this clone: The CDR3 goes on 3 residues after the read ends, and that part is filled in from the germline J gene. The V call is TRBV7-6, the J call TRBJ1-2; maybe TRBD1 (6 bases). The length of the CDR3 is 15 residues. Germline V gene data show CDR1 as SGHVS and CDR2 as FNYEAQ. CDR3 residues: CASSAYRDTPYDYTF. The part of the CDR3 DNA that was read is TGTGCCAGCAGCGCCTACCGGGACACCCCCTACGAC.

A note on this clone: The read finishes 3 residues shy of the CDR3 end, and the germline J gene is used to complete it. The chain carries TRBV28 and TRBJ2-6; TRBD2 matches 13 bases. V was clipped by 3 bases and J by 3 bases; unmatched bases: 14. The CDR3 spans 21 residues. From germline, CDR1 is MDHEN and CDR2 SYDVKM. CDR3 sequence reads: CASSFEGLGTSGIYGANVLTF. Incomplete CDR3 DNA: TGTGCCAGCAGTTTCGAGGGGCTCGGGACTAGCGGGATTTATGGGGCCAACGTC.

As concerns this clone: The CDR3 is cut off 3 residues early in the read; its end comes from the germline J gene. Other DNA sequences within the sample encode an identical CDR3. This chain uses TRBV19 with TRBJ2-2, with D possibly TRBD2 on 6 matching bases. The CDR3 runs to 17 residues. The germline V gene encodes CDR1 LNHDA and CDR2 SQIVND (reference sequence). Incomplete CDR3 DNA: TGTGCCAGTAGCCAGCTGGTCAGGGAAAGACTAGATGAAAAG. Amino acids: CASSQLVRERLDEK. The whole CDR3 region reads CASSQLVRERLDEKLFF.

Worth noting for this clone: The read ends 3 residues early relative to the CDR3; the germline J gene fills the gap. The gene calls are TRBV5-5 and TRBJ1-6; D gene uncertain. Germline CDR1 reads SGHKS; CDR2 reads YYEKEE (reference sequence). V lost 1 base to trimming and J lost 8 bases, with 13 bases between them. The CDR3 totals 15 residues. The sequenced CDR3 bases are TGTGCCAGCAGCTTGATATCCCCTCTTCATTCACCC. Encoded protein: CASSLISPLHSP. In full, the CDR3 reads CASSLISPLHSPLHF.

Worth noting for this clone: The DNA ends 3 residues before the CDR3 does, and the rest of the CDR3 is filled in from the germline J gene. The rearrangement uses TRBV18 and TRBJ1-5; 8 positions match TRBD1. CDR3 length: 14 residues. J lost 2 bases, V lost 5 bases, and 2 bases had no gene match. Germline values: CDR1 KGHSH, CDR2 LQKENI. The CDR3 here is CASSSGQGNQPQHF. The CDR3 DNA, read in part, is TGTGCCAGCTCATCGGGACAGGGCAATCAGCCC.

As to this clone: The junction departs from germline at one end; a sequencing error may be responsible. The CDR3 extends 3 residues past the end of the read, so its final part is completed from the germline J gene. This rearrangement joins TRBV4-2 to TRBJ1-2; 9 bases align to TRBD1. The length of the CDR3 is 14 residues. Looked up from germline, CDR1 is LGHNA and CDR2 is YNFKEQ. CDR3 DNA (partial): TGCGCCAGCAGCACCCGACAGGGGGAAATTGGC. It is translated as CASSTRQGEIG. The CDR3 reads in full as CASSTRQGEIGYTF.

As to this clone: The read ends 3 residues before the CDR3 terminus; that terminus is restored from the germline J gene. V usage is TRBV23-1 and J usage is TRBJ1-1; TRBD1 is a possible D gene (6 bases). TRBV23-1 falls under the ORF class, with uncertain function. Trimming pared 3 bases from V and 6 bases from J, leaving 23 bases between. The CDR3 runs 17 residues. The CDR3 sequence is CASSHPGGGLRNAEAFF. The DNA read from the CDR3 is TGCGCCAGCAGTCATCCGGGGGGGGGCCTGAGAAACGCTGAA.